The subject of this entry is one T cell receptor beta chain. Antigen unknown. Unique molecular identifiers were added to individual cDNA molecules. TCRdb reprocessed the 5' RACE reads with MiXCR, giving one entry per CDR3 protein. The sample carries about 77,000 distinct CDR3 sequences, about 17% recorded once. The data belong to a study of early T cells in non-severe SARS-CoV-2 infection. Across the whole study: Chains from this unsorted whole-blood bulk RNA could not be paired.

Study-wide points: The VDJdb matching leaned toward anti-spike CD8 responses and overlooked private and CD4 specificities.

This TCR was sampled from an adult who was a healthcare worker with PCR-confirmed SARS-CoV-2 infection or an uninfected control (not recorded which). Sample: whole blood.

CDR3 sequence: CSARGPSGGSNTGELFF. CDR3 in DNA: TGCAGTGCTAGAGGCCCTAGCGGGGGCTCGAACACCGGGGAGCTGTTTTTT. The chain is built from TRBV20-1 and TRBJ2-2, with 10 bases lining up with TRBD2. Germline values: CDR1 DFQATT, CDR2 SNEGSKA (reference sequence). V lost 1 base to trimming and J lost 0 bases; unmatched junction nucleotides: 5. The CDR3 has 17 amino acids.